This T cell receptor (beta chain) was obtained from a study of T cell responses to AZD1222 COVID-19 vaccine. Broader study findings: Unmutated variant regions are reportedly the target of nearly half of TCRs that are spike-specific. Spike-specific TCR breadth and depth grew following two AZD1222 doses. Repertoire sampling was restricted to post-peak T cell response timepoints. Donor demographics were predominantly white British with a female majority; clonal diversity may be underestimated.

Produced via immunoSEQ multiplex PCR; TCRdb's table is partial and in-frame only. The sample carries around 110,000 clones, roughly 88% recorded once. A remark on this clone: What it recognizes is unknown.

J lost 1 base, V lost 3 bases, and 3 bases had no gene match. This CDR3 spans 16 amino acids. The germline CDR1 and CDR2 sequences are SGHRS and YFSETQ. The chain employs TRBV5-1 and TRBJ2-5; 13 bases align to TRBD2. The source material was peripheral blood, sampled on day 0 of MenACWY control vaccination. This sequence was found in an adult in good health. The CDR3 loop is CASSSGLAGIQETQYF. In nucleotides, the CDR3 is TGCGCCAGCAGCTCGGGACTAGCGGGGATCCAAGAGACCCAGTACTTC.